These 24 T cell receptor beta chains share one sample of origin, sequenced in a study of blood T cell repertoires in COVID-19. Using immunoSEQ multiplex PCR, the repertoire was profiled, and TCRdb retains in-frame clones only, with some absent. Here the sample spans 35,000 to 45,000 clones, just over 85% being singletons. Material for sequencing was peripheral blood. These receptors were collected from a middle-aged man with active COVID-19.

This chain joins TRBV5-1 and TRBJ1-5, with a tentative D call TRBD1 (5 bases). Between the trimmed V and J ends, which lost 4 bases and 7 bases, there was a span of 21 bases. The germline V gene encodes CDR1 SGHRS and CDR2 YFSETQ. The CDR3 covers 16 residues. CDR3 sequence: CASSLEVAGSGQPQHF. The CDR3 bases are TGCGCCAGCAGCCTGGAGGTAGCAGGGAGCGGGCAGCCCCAGCATTTT.

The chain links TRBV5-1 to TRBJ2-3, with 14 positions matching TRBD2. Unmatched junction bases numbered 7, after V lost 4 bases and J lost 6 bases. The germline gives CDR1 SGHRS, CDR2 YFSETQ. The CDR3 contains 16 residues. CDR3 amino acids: CASSKGTSGSFDTQYF. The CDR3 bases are TGCGCCAGCAGCAAAGGGACTAGCGGGAGTTTCGATACGCAGTATTTT.

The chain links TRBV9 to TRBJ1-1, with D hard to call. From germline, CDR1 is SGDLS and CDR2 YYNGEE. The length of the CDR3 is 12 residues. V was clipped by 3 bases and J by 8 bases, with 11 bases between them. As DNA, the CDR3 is TGTGCCAGCAGCGACGGTCTTTTCGAAGCTTTCTTT. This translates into CASSDGLFEAFF.

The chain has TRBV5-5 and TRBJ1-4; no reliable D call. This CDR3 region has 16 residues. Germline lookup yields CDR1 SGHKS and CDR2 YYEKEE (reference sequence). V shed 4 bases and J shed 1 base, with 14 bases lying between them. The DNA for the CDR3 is TGTGCCAGCAGCCCATCCACCCCGGGAACTAATGAAAAACTGTTTTTT. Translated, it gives CASSPSTPGTNEKLFF.

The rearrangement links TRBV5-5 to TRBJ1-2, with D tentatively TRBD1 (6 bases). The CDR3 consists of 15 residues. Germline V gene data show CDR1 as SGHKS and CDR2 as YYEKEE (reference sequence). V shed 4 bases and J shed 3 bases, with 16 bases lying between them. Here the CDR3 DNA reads TGTGCCAGCAGCCCAGGACAGAACCCTGACTATGGCTACACCTTC. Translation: CASSPGQNPDYGYTF.

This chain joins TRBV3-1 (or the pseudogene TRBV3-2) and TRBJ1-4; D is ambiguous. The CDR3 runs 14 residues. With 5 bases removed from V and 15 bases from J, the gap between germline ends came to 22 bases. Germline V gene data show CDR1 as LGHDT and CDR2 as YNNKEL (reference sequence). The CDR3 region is CASSSSVMASDMFF. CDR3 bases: TGTGCCAGCAGCTCATCAGTCATGGCCTCAGACATGTTTTTT.

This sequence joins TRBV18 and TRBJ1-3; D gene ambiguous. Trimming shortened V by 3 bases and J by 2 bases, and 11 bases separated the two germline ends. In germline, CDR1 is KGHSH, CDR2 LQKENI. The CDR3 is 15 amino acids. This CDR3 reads CASSPVQTTGNTIYF. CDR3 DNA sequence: TGTGCCAGCTCACCGGTCCAGACAACTGGAAACACCATATATTTT.

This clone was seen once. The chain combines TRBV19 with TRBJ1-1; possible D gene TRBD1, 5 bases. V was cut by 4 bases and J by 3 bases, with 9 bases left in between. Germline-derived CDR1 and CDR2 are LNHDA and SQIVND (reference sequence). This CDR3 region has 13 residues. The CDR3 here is CASSSTGDTEAFF. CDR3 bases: TGTGCCAGTAGTAGTACAGGCGACACTGAAGCTTTCTTT.

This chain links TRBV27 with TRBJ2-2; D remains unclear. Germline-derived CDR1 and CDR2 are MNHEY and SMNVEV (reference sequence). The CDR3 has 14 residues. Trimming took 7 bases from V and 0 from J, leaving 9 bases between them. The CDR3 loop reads CASTHGTNTGELFF. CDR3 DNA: TGTGCCAGCACCCACGGTACGAACACCGGGGAGCTGTTTTTT.

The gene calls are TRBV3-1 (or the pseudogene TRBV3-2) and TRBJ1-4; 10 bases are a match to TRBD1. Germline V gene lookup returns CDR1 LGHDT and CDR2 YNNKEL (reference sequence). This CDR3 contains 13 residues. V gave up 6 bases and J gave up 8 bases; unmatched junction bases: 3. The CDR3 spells CASRGTGEEKLFF. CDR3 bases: TGTGCCAGCAGGGGGACAGGGGAGGAAAAACTGTTTTTT.

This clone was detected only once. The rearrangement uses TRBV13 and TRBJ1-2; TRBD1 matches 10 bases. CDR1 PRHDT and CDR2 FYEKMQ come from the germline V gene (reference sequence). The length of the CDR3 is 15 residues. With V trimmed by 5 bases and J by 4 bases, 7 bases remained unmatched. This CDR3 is CASSPKGTGVYGYTF. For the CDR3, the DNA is TGTGCCAGCAGCCCTAAAGGGACAGGGGTCTATGGCTACACCTTC. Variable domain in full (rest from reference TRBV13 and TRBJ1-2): AAGVIQSPRHLIKEKRETATLKCYPIPRHDTVYWYQQGPGQDPQFLISFYEKMQSDKGSIPDRFSAQQFSDYHSELNMSSLELGDSALYFCASSPKGTGVYGYTFGSGTRLTVV.

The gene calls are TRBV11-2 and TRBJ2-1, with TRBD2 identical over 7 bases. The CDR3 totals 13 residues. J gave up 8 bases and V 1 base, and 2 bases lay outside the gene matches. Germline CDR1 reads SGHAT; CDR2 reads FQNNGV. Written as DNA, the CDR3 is TGTGCCAGCAGCTTAGGCGGGGGAGATGAGCAGTTCTTC. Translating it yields CASSLGGGDEQFF.

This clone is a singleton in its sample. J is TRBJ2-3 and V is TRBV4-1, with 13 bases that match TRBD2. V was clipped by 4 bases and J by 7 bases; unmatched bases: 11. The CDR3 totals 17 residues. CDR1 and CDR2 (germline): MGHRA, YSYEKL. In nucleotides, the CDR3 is TGCGCCAGCAGCCTCACTTCTGGACTAGCGGGAGTAAATACGCAGTATTTT. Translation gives CASSLTSGLAGVNTQYF.

In DNA form, the CDR3 reads TGTGCCAGCAGCTCATTGACAGGCCCCTATGGCTACACCTTC. It codes for CASSSLTGPYGYTF. The chain recombines TRBV7-8 with TRBJ1-2; D is possibly TRBD1 (6 bases). V dropped 4 bases and J dropped 4 bases, with 13 bases sitting between them. Germline V gene lookup returns CDR1 SGHVS and CDR2 FQNEAQ. CDR3 length: 14 amino acids.

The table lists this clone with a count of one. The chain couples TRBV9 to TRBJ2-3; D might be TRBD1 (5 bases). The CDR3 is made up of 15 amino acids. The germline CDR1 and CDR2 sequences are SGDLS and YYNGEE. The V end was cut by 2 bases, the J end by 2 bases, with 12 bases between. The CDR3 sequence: CASSVRDRYTDTQYF. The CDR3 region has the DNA TGTGCCAGCAGCGTGCGCGACAGATACACAGATACGCAGTATTTT.

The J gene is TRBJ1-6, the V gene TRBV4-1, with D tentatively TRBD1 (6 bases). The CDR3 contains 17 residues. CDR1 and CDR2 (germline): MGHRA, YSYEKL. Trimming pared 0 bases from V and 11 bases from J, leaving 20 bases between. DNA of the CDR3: TGCGCCAGCAGCCAAGATGCGGGTGCAGGGGAAAGGACACCCCTCCACTTT. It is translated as CASSQDAGAGERTPLHF.

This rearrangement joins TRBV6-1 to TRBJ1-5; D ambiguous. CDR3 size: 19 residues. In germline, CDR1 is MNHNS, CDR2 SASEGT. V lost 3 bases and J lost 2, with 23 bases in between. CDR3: CASSDHSVLLLAGNQPQHF. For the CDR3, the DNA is TGTGCCAGCAGTGACCATTCCGTACTCCTACTAGCAGGCAATCAGCCCCAGCATTTT.

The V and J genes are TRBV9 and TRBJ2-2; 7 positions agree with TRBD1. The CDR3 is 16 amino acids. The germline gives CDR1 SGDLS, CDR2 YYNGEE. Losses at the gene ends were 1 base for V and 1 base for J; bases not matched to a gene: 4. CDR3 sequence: CASSVKGARNTGELFF. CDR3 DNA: TGTGCCAGCAGCGTAAAGGGGGCGCGGAACACCGGGGAGCTGTTTTTT.

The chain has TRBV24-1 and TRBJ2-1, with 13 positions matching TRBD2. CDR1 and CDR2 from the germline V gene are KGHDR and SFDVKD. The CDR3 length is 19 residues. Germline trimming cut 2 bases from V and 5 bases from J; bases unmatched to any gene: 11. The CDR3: CATSDSGTSGIRVNNEQFF. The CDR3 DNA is TGTGCCACCAGTGATTCTGGGACTAGCGGGATACGGGTGAACAATGAGCAGTTCTTC.

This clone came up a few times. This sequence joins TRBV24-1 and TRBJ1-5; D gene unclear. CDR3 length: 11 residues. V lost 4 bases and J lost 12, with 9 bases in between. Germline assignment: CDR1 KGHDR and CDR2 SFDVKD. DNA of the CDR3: TGTGCCACCAGTGACCTCGAGGTCCAGCATTTT. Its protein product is CATSDLEVQHF.

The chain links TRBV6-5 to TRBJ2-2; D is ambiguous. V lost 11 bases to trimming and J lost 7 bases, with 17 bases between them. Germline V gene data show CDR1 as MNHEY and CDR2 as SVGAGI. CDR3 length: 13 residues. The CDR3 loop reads CAAGNCGIGELFF. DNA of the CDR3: TGTGCCGCAGGCAATTGTGGTATCGGGGAGCTGTTTTTT.

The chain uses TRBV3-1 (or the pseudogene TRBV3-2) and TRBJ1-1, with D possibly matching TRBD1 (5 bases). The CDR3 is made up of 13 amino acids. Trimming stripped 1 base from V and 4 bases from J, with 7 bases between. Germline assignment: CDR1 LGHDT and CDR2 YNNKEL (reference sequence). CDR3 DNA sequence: TGTGCCAGCAGCCAAGGACAGCGCACTGAAGCTTTCTTT. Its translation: CASSQGQRTEAFF.

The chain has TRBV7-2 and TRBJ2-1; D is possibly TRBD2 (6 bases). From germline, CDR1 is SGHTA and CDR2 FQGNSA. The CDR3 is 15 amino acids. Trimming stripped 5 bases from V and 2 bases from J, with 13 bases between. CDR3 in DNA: TGTGCCAGCAGCACCGCGGGACTGGCCTACAATGAGCAGTTCTTC. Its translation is CASSTAGLAYNEQFF.

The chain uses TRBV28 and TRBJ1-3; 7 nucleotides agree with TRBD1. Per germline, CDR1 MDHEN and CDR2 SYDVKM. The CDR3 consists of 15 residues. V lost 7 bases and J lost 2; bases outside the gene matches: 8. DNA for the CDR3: TGTGCCAGCACGGAGCACAGGGGAACTGGAAACACCATATATTTT. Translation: CASTEHRGTGNTIYF.